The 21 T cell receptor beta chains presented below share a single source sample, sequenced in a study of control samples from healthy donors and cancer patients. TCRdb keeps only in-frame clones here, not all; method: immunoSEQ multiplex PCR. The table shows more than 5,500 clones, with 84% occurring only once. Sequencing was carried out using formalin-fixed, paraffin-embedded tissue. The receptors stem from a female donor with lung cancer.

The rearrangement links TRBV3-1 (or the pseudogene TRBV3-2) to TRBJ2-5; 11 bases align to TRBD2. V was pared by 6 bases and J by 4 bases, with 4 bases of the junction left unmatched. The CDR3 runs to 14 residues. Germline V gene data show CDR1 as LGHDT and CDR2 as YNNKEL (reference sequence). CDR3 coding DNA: TGTGCCAGCAGACTGCTAGCGGGAGGAGAGACCCAGTACTTC. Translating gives CASRLLAGGETQYF.

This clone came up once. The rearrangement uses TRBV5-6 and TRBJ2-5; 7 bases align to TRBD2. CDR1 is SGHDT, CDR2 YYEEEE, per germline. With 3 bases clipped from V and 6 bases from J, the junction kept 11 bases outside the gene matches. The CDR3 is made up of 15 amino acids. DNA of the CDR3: TGTGCCAGCAGCTCGACGGGGGAGGGAAAAAAGACCCAGTACTTC. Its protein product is CASSSTGEGKKTQYF.

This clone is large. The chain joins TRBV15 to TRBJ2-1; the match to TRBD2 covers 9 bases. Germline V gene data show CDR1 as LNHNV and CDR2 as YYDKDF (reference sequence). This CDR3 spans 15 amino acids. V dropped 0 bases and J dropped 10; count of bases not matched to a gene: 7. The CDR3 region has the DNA TGTGCCACCAGCAGAGAGGCTAGCGGGGTCAGGGAGCAGTTCTTC. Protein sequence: CATSREASGVREQFF.

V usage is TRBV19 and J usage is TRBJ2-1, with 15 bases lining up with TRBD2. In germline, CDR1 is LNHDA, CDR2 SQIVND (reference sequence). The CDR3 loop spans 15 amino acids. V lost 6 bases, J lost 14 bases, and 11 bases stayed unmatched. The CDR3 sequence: CASSPGLAGGRGKFF. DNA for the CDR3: TGTGCCAGTAGCCCGGGACTAGCGGGAGGAAGGGGAAAGTTCTTC.

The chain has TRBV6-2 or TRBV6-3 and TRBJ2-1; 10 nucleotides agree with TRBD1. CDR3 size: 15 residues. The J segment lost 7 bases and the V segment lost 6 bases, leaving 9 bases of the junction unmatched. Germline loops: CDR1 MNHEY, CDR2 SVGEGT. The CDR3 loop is CASSRGQGGRNEQFF. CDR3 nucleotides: TGTGCCAGCAGCCGAGGACAGGGGGGTCGAAATGAGCAGTTCTTC.

CDR3 sequence reads: CASSVGGLAEKLFF. The CDR3 DNA sequence: TGTGCCAGCAGCGTAGGAGGGTTGGCTGAAAAACTGTTTTTT. This chain joins TRBV9 and TRBJ1-4; D gene uncertain. This CDR3 has 14 amino acids. Between the trimmed V and J ends, which lost 0 bases and 7 bases, there was a span of 10 bases. CDR1 and CDR2 from the germline V gene are SGDLS and YYNGEE.

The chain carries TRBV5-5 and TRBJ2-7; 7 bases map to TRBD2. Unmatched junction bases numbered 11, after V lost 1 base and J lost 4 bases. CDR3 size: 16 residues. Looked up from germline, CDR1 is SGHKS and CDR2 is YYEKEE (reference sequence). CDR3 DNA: TGTGCCAGCAGCTTGTTCGCTAGCGGAAGCATGTACGAGCAGTACTTC. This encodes CASSLFASGSMYEQYF.

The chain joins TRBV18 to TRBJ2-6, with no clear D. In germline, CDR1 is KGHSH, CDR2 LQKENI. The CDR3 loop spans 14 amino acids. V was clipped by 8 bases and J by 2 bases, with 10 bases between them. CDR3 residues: CASTEQAGANVLTF. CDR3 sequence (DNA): TGTGCCAGCACAGAGCAAGCTGGGGCCAACGTCCTGACTTTC.

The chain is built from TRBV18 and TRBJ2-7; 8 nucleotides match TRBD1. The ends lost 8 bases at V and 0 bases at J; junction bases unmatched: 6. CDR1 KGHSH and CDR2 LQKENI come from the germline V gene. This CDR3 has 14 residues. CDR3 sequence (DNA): TGTGCCAGCCGCGGGACAGGCTACTCCTACGAGCAGTACTTC. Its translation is CASRGTGYSYEQYF.

DNA for the CDR3: TGTGCCAGCAGCGAAGATTCCGGGACTCACTTCTACAATGAGCAGTTCTTC. It codes for CASSEDSGTHFYNEQFF. This chain uses TRBV6-2 or TRBV6-3 with TRBJ2-1; TRBD2 might be the D (6 bases). Trimming shortened V by 6 bases and J by 3 bases, and 21 bases separated the two germline ends. The V gene's germline CDR1 is MNHEY and CDR2 SVGEGT. The CDR3 has 17 amino acids.

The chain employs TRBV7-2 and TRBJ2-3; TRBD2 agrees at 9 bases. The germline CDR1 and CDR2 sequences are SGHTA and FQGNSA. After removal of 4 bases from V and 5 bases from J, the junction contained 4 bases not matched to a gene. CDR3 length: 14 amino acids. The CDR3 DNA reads TGTGCCAGCAGCTCTAGCGGGGCTCGAGATACGCAGTATTTT. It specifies CASSSSGARDTQYF.

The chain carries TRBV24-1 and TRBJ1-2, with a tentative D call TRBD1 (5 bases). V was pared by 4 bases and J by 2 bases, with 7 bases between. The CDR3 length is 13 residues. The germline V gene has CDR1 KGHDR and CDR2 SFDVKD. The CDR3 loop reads CATSEPGNYGYTF. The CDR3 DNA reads TGTGCCACCAGTGAACCAGGGAACTATGGCTACACCTTC.

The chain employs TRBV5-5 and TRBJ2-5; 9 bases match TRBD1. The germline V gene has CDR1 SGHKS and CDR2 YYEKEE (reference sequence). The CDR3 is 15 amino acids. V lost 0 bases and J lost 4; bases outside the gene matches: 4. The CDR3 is CASSLEGQGLETQYF. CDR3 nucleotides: TGTGCCAGCAGCTTGGAGGGACAGGGATTAGAGACCCAGTACTTC.

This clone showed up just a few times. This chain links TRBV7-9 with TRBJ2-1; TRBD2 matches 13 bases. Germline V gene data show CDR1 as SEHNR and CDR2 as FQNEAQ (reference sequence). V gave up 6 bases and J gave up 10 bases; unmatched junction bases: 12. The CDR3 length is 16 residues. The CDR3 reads CASSLIGTSGTDEQFF. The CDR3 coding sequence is TGTGCCAGCAGTCTTATCGGGACTAGCGGGACAGACGAGCAGTTCTTC. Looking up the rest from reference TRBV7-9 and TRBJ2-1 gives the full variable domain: DTGVSQNPRHKITKRGQNVTFRCDPISEHNRLYWYRQTLGQGPEFLTYFQNEAQLEKSRLLSDRFSAERPKGSFSTLEIQRTEQGDSAMYLCASSLIGTSGTDEQFFGPGTRLTVL.

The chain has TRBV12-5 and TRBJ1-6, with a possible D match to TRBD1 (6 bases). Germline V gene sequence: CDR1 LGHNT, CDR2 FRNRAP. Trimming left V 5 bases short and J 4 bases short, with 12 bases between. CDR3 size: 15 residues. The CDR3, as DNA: TGTGCTAGTGGTCCAGGGGACCTTTATAATTCACCCCTCCACTTT. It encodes CASGPGDLYNSPLHF.

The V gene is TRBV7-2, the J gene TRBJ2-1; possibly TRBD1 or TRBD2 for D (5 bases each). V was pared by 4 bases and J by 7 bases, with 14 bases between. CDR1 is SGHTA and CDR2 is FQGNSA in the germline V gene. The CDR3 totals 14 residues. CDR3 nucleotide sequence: TGTGCCAGCAGCTGGGACCCATTGAAAAATGAGCAGTTCTTC. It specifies CASSWDPLKNEQFF.

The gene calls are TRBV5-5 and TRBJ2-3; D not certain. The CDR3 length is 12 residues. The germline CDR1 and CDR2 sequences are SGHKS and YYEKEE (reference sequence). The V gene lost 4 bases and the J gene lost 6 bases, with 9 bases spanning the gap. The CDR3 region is CASSLDRDTQYF. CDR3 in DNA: TGTGCCAGCAGCCTAGACCGGGATACGCAGTATTTT. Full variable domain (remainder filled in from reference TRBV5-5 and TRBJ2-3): DAGVTQSPTHLIKTRGQQVTLRCSPISGHKSVSWYQQVLGQGPQFIFQYYEKEERGRGNFPDRFSARQFPNYSSELNVNALLLGDSALYLCASSLDRDTQYFGPGTRLTVL.

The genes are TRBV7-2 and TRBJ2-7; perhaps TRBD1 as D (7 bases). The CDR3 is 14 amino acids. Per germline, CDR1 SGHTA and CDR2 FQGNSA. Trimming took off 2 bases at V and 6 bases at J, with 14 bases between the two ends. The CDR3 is CASSLSQGGGEQYF. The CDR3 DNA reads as TGTGCCAGCAGCTTAAGCCAGGGGGGCGGCGAGCAGTACTTC.

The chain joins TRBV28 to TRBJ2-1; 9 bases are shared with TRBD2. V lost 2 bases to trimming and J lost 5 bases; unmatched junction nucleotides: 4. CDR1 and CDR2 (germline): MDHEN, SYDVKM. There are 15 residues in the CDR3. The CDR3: CASSLAGGNHNEQFF. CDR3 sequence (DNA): TGTGCCAGCAGTTTAGCGGGAGGGAACCACAATGAGCAGTTCTTC.

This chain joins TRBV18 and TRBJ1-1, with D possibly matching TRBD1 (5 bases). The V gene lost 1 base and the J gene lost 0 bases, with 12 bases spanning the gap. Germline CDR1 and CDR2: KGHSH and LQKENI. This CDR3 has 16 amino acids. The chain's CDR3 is CASSPRQGSVNTEAFF. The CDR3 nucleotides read TGTGCCAGCTCACCACGGCAGGGTTCGGTGAACACTGAAGCTTTCTTT.

Here the CDR3 reads CASSLTNSQETQYF. The CDR3 nucleotides read TGTGCCAGCAGCTTAACAAACAGCCAAGAGACCCAGTACTTC. The V and J genes are TRBV7-3 and TRBJ2-5; D is ambiguous. The CDR3 loop spans 14 amino acids. CDR1 SGHTA and CDR2 FQGTGA come from the germline V gene. With 0 bases removed from V and 1 base from J, the gap between germline ends came to 6 bases.